This T cell receptor beta chain derives from a study of blood T cell repertoires in COVID-19. Study-level information: Whether acute or convalescent, the COVID-19 samples came from the United States, Italy and Spain.

Authors' processing steps: Amplification of reference gene primers provided the estimated nucleated cell counts. Sequenced by immunoSEQ multiplex PCR; TCRdb stores in-frame clones only, minus some. That table gives V, J and clone size, and the DNA gave D and trimming. The table includes 300,000 to 350,000 clones, about 87% detected once. This CDR3 is 13 amino acids long. V shed 4 bases and J shed 4 bases, with 10 bases lying between them. Two negative PCRs, clearance, or symptom resolution characterized the recovered Cohort 3 donors. The source of this sequence is a woman aged 18-29 years who had recovered from COVID-19. The material sequenced was PBMCs or T cells enriched from blood (not recorded which). The chain links TRBV12-3 or TRBV12-4 to TRBJ1-2, with D possibly TRBD1 on 6 matching bases. The CDR3 reads CASSSQGGYGYTF. DNA for the CDR3: TGTGCCAGCAGTTCACAAGGGGGCTATGGCTACACCTTC.